These T cell receptor beta chains were read from a single sample in a study of blood T cells in healthy people across ages. TCRdb reprocessed the 5' RACE reads via MiXCR and lists one record per CDR3 protein. Of about 1.5 million distinct CDR3 sequences in the sample, roughly 40% were seen once. The sequenced sample was blood. These TCRs come from a woman aged 18-30 years in good health. CDR3s include the opening cysteine and the closing phenylalanine or tryptophan. D genes are given only for firm matches. Clone size appears in some rows only: once, few, many, or a class for an expanded clone.

j_call: TRBJ2-5
clone_size: -
v_call: TRBV12-3/TRBV12-4
d_call: TRBD2
cdr3_nt: TGTGCCAGCAGCCCGGGGGGGTCCCCGACCCAGTACTTC
cdr3_aa: CASSPGGSPTQYF

j_call: TRBJ2-4
clone_size: few
v_call: TRBV5-1
d_call: -
cdr3_nt: TGCGCCAGCAGCTTGGAACTAGCAGGGGACATTCAGTACTTC
cdr3_aa: CASSLELAGDIQYF

j_call: TRBJ2-7
clone_size: -
v_call: TRBV11-2
d_call: -
cdr3_nt: TGTGCCAGCAGCCCCCGCGGGATGTGGGAGCAGTACTTC
cdr3_aa: CASSPRGMWEQYF

j_call: TRBJ1-2
clone_size: few
v_call: TRBV11-2
d_call: -
cdr3_nt: TGTGCCAGCAGCTTGACCCGAGATATGTGGGAAGTGGGAGGCTATGGCTACACCTTC
cdr3_aa: CASSLTRDMWEVGGYGYTF

j_call: TRBJ2-3
clone_size: few
v_call: TRBV7-9
d_call: -
cdr3_nt: TGTGCCAGCAGCCTCGGGGCTCTATATCTTACAGATACGCAGTATTTT
cdr3_aa: CASSLGALYLTDTQYF

j_call: TRBJ2-2
clone_size: few
v_call: TRBV29-1
d_call: TRBD2
cdr3_nt: TGCAGCGTTGAGGCGACTAGCGGGCTAACCGGGGAGCTGTTTTTT
cdr3_aa: CSVEATSGLTGELFF

j_call: TRBJ2-3
clone_size: -
v_call: TRBV20-1
d_call: -
cdr3_nt: TGCAGTGCTCTAAACTCCGGGAAAAGGGGCACAGATACGCAGTATTTT
cdr3_aa: CSALNSGKRGTDTQYF

j_call: TRBJ2-2
clone_size: once
v_call: TRBV2
d_call: TRBD1
cdr3_nt: TGTGCCAGCGACCCAGGGGGCCATAACACCGGGGAGCTGTTTTTT
cdr3_aa: CASDPGGHNTGELFF

j_call: TRBJ1-6
clone_size: -
v_call: TRBV27
d_call: -
cdr3_nt: TGTGCCAGCAGCCCAAAACAGGGTCGCTATAATTCACCCCTCCACTTT
cdr3_aa: CASSPKQGRYNSPLHF

j_call: TRBJ1-5
clone_size: -
v_call: TRBV7-2
d_call: -
cdr3_nt: TGTGCCAGCAGCTTAGGCGGCGCAGGGAGCTATCAGCCCCAGCATTTT
cdr3_aa: CASSLGGAGSYQPQHF

j_call: TRBJ2-2
clone_size: -
v_call: TRBV12-3/TRBV12-4
d_call: -
cdr3_nt: TGTGCCAGCAGTACTGGGACTGGCACCGGGGAGCTGTTTTTT
cdr3_aa: CASSTGTGTGELFF

j_call: TRBJ2-7
clone_size: -
v_call: TRBV6-6
d_call: -
cdr3_nt: TGTGCCAGCGGCAGTTGGAGCTACGAGCAGTACTTC
cdr3_aa: CASGSWSYEQYF

j_call: TRBJ1-4
clone_size: -
v_call: TRBV6-1
d_call: TRBD1
cdr3_nt: TGTGCCAGCAGTAAAACAGGGGCCCAAAATGAAAAACTGTTTTTT
cdr3_aa: CASSKTGAQNEKLFF

j_call: TRBJ2-5
clone_size: -
v_call: TRBV7-2
d_call: -
cdr3_nt: TGTGCCGGCAGCTACCGGGACTTCCAAGAGACCCAGTACTTC
cdr3_aa: CAGSYRDFQETQYF

j_call: TRBJ2-7
clone_size: once
v_call: TRBV5-1
d_call: -
cdr3_nt: TGCGCCAGCAGCGACAAAAGCTGCGAGCAGTACTTC
cdr3_aa: CASSDKSCEQYF

j_call: TRBJ2-1
clone_size: few
v_call: TRBV12-3/TRBV12-4
d_call: -
cdr3_nt: TGTGCCAGCAGAACCCGGATTGAAAATGAGCAGTTCTTC
cdr3_aa: CASRTRIENEQFF

j_call: TRBJ2-3
clone_size: -
v_call: TRBV7-2
d_call: -
cdr3_nt: TGTGCCAGCAGCTCCCCCTCGGGACACGACACAGATACGCAGTATTTT
cdr3_aa: CASSSPSGHDTDTQYF

j_call: TRBJ2-1
clone_size: -
v_call: TRBV28
d_call: -
cdr3_nt: TGTGCCAGCAGTTTAAGGCTAGATCGGGATGAGCAGTTCTTC
cdr3_aa: CASSLRLDRDEQFF